This T cell receptor beta chain was sequenced during a study of blood T cell repertoires in COVID-19. Turning to the study itself: Whether acute or convalescent, the COVID-19 samples came from the United States, Italy and Spain.

Authors' methods: Amplification with reference gene primers provided the estimates of nucleated cell counts. Measured with immunoSEQ multiplex PCR; TCRdb has only the in-frame clones, and not every one. That table gives V, J and clone size, and the DNA gave D and trimming. There are tens of thousands of clones in the sample; around 88% occur only once, and about 18% lies in the top ten. Those enrolled in Seattle joined during active infection and were followed longitudinally afterward. V lost 4 bases and J 1 base, leaving 4 bases between the germline ends. The CDR3 totals 13 residues. Looked up from germline, CDR1 is SNHLY and CDR2 is FYNNEI.

The sample consisted of peripheral blood. The TCR sequence derives from a woman aged 55-75 years with COVID-19, enrolled during active disease. V gene TRBV2 combines with J gene TRBJ2-2; D not resolved. Here the CDR3 reads CASSVRNTGELFF. As DNA, the CDR3 is TGTGCCAGCAGTGTTAGGAACACCGGGGAGCTGTTTTTT. The complete variable domain, with remaining parts taken from reference TRBV2 and TRBJ2-2, reads EPEVTQTPSHQVTQMGQEVILRCVPISNHLYFYWYRQILGQKVEFLVSFYNNEISEKSEIFDDQFSVERPDGSNFTLKIRSTKLEDSAMYFCASSVRNTGELFFGEGSRLTVL.